Described below is a single T cell receptor beta chain sequence and its context. This entry belongs to a study of T cells in localized non-small cell lung cancer. CDR1 is MGHRA, CDR2 YSYEKL, per germline. The CDR3 sequence is 11 residues long. Trimming removed 3 bases at V and 8 bases at J, with 5 bases between. Generated by immunoSEQ multiplex PCR, the TCRdb table keeps only in-frame clones and is missing some. Of around 96,000 clones in the sample, approximately 91% are singletons; the top ten hold over 3.5%. This sequence was found in a woman aged 40 to 75 with stage II squamous cell lung carcinoma. This specimen was PBMCs, taken before any cancer treatment. This chain connects TRBV4-1 to TRBJ2-1; D not resolved. CDR3 sequence reads: CASSHQDEQFF. The CDR3 region has the DNA TGCGCCAGCAGCCACCAGGATGAGCAGTTCTTC.